This T cell receptor (beta chain) was identified during a study of blood T cell repertoires in COVID-19. Measured with immunoSEQ multiplex PCR; TCRdb has only the in-frame clones, and not every one. The sample carries approximately 270,000 clones, 85% to 90% recorded once. Recovery among Cohort 3 donors was established by two negative PCRs, clearance, or symptom resolution. Per germline, CDR1 KGHSH and CDR2 LQKENI. CDR3 length: 15 amino acids. V lost 3 bases, J lost 4 bases, and 10 bases lay in between. The sample consisted of PBMCs or T cells enriched from blood (not recorded which). The TCR comes from a woman aged 55 to 70 who had recovered from COVID-19. This chain uses TRBV18 with TRBJ2-6, with D perhaps matching TRBD2 (6 bases). CDR3 loop: CASSPGGLGANVLTF. The CDR3 bases are TGTGCCAGCTCACCGGGGGGTCTCGGGGCCAACGTCCTGACTTTC.